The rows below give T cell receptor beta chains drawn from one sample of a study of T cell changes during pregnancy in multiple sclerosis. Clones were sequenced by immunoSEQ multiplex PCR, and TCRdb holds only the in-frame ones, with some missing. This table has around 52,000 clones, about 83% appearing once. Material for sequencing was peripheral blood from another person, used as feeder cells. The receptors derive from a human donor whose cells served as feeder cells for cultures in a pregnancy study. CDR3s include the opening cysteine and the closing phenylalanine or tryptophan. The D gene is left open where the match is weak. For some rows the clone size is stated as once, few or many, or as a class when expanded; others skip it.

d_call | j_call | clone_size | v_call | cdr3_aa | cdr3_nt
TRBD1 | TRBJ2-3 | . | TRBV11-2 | CASSPEQGPADTQYF | TGTGCCAGCAGCCCGGAACAGGGGCCCGCAGATACGCAGTATTTT
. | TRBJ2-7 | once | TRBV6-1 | CASRGAADHYEQYF | TGTGCCAGCCGTGGGGCCGCGGACCACTACGAGCAGTACTTC
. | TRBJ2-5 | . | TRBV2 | CASRPGPGETQYF | TGTGCCAGCAGACCCGGACCCGGAGAGACCCAGTACTTC
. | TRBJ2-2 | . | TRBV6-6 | CASSPRALNTGELFF | TGTGCCAGCAGTCCCAGGGCCCTAAACACCGGGGAGCTGTTTTTT
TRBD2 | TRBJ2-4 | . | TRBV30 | CAYQGDWRGNIQYF | TGTGCCTATCAAGGGGACTGGCGGGGGAACATTCAGTACTTC
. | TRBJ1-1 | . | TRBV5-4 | CASSPGGGKDTEAFF | TGTGCCAGCAGCCCCGGCGGGGGTAAGGACACTGAAGCTTTCTTT
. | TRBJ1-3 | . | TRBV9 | CASSVTPLGAGNTIYF | TGTGCCAGCAGCGTAACTCCCCTGGGGGCTGGAAACACCATATATTTT
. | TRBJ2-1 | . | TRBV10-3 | CAISGDYNEQFF | TGTGCCATCAGTGGGGACTACAATGAGCAGTTCTTC
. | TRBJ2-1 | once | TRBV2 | CASSEFSGGPGEQFF | TGTGCCAGCAGTGAATTTTCGGGTGGTCCGGGTGAGCAGTTCTTC
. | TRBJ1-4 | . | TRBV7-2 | CASSERRASNEKLFF | TGTGCCAGCAGCGAACGAAGGGCCTCTAATGAAAAACTGTTTTTT
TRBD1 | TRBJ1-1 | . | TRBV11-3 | CASTDSRQGGTEAFF | TGTGCCAGCACCGATTCGAGACAGGGAGGAACTGAAGCTTTCTTT
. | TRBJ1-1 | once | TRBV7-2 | CASSAPTDRRTEAFF | TGTGCCAGCAGCGCCCCAACCGACAGGCGCACTGAAGCTTTCTTT
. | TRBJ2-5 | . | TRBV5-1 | CASSLGGARETQYF | TGCGCCAGCAGCTTGGGAGGGGCGAGGGAGACCCAGTACTTC
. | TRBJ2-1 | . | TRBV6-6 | CASSYSTEYNEQFF | TGTGCCAGCAGTTACTCGACAGAGTACAATGAGCAGTTCTTC
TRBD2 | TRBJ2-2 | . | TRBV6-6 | CASSSRGAGELFF | TGTGCCAGCAGTTCGCGGGGGGCCGGGGAGCTGTTTTTT
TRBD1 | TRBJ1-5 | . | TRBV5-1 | CASSPGTVNQPQHF | TGCGCCAGCAGCCCCGGGACAGTCAATCAGCCCCAGCATTTT
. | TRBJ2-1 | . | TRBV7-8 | CASSRRGGDNEQFF | TGTGCCAGCAGCCGAAGGGGGGGGGACAATGAGCAGTTCTTC
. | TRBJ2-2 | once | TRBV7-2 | CASSLGGQPELFF | TGTGCCAGCAGCTTGGGGGGACAGCCGGAGCTGTTTTTT
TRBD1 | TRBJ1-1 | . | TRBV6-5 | CASSKTGVGTEAFF | TGTGCCAGCAGTAAGACAGGGGTTGGCACTGAAGCTTTCTTT
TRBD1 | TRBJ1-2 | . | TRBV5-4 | CASSLGSGLQGDGYTF | TGTGCCAGCAGCTTGGGATCGGGACTACAGGGGGATGGCTACACCTTC
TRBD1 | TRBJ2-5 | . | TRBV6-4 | CASRTQGVSMETQYF | TGTGCCAGCAGGACCCAGGGGGTAAGTATGGAGACCCAGTACTTC
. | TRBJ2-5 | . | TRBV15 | CATSRQGTKTQYF | TGTGCCACCAGCAGACAGGGAACGAAGACCCAGTACTTC
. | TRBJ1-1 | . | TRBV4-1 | CASSQVTMTMNTEAFF | TGCGCCAGCAGCCAAGTGACAATGACTATGAACACTGAAGCTTTCTTT
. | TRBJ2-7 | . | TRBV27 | CATQLVGVGSYEQYF | TGTGCCACCCAATTAGTGGGAGTCGGTTCCTACGAGCAGTACTTC
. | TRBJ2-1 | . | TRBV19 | CASSMQGSSYNEQFF | TGTGCCAGTAGTATGCAGGGCAGCTCCTACAATGAGCAGTTCTTC
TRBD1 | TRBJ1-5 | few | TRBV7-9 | CASSQGAGGNQPQHF | TGTGCCAGCAGTCAGGGGGCTGGAGGCAATCAGCCCCAGCATTTT
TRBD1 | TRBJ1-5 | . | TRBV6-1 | CASSGRQGGQPQHF | TGTGCCAGCAGTGGGCGACAGGGGGGTCAGCCCCAGCATTTT
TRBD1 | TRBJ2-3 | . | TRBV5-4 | CASSFGQGVADTQYF | TGTGCCAGCAGCTTTGGCCAGGGGGTTGCAGATACGCAGTATTTT
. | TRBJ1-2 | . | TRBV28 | CASSSIGGAQLTYGYTF | TGTGCCAGCAGTTCCATCGGGGGGGCGCAACTTACGTATGGCTACACCTTC
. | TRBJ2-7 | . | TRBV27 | CASSPHQSYEQYF | TGTGCCAGCAGTCCGCATCAATCCTACGAGCAGTACTTC
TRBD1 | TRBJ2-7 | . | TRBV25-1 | CASSSLTTGDYYEQYF | TGTGCCAGCAGCAGTTTAACGACAGGGGATTACTACGAGCAGTACTTC
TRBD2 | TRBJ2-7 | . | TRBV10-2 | CASSESKGLADEQYF | TGCGCCAGCAGTGAGTCGAAGGGACTAGCGGACGAGCAGTACTTC
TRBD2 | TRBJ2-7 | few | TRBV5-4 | CASSLVSSGIRFEQYF | TGTGCCAGCAGCTTGGTATCTAGCGGGATTCGGTTCGAGCAGTACTTC
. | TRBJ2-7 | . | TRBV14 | CASSPNGAGHEQYF | TGTGCCAGCAGCCCGAATGGGGCGGGTCACGAGCAGTACTTC
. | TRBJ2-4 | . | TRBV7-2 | CASSLNRANIQYF | TGTGCCAGCAGCTTGAATAGGGCAAACATTCAGTACTTC
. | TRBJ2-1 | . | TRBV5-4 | CASSLGQRLEQFF | TGTGCCAGCAGCTTAGGACAGCGCCTTGAGCAGTTCTTC
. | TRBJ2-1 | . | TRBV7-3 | CASSPNYWDSREQFF | TGTGCCAGCAGCCCGAACTACTGGGACTCCCGGGAGCAGTTCTTC
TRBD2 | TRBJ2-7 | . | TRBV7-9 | CASSLVAGDPLGQYF | TGTGCCAGCAGCTTAGTGGCGGGGGACCCCCTGGGGCAGTACTTC
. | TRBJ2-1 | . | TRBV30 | CAWSVWIGREQFF | TGTGCCTGGAGTGTATGGATAGGGAGGGAGCAGTTCTTC
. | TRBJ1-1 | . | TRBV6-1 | CASSEMEGGGVAFF | TGTGCCAGCAGTGAAATGGAGGGCGGCGGGGTAGCTTTCTTT
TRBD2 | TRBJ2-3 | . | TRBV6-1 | CASSEAPAGGGGTDTQYF | TGTGCCAGCAGTGAAGCACCAGCGGGGGGCGGAGGCACAGATACGCAGTATTTT
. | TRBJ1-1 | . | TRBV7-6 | CASSSSWGGVEAFF | TGTGCCAGCAGCTCCAGTTGGGGGGGCGTTGAGGCTTTCTTT
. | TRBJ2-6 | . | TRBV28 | CASSFLSVGGANVLTF | TGTGCCAGCAGTTTCCTTAGCGTGGGTGGGGCCAACGTCCTGACTTTC
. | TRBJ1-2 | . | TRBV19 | CASSFTGTYGYTF | TGTGCCAGTAGTTTTACAGGGACCTATGGCTACACCTTC
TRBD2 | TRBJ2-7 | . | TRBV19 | CASSALAGGEQYF | TGTGCCAGTAGTGCCTTAGCGGGTGGGGAGCAGTACTTC
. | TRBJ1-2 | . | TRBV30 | CAWRGQSNYGYTF | TGTGCCTGGAGGGGGCAGAGTAACTATGGCTACACCTTC
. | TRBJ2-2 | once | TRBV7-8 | CASSLIRGLTGELFF | TGTGCCAGCAGCTTAATTAGGGGGTTGACCGGGGAGCTGTTTTTT
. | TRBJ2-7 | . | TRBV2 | CASREQGLSSYEQYF | TGTGCCAGCAGAGAACAGGGTTTATCCTCCTACGAGCAGTACTTC
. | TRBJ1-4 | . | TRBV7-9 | CASSSPGTAKLFF | TGTGCCAGCAGCTCCCCCGGGACTGCAAAACTGTTTTTT
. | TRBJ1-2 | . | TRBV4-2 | CASSQDGDGYTF | TGTGCCAGCAGCCAAGACGGCGATGGCTACACCTTC
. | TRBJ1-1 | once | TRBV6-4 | CASSDKFGVWTEAFF | TGTGCCAGCAGTGACAAGTTCGGGGTATGGACTGAAGCTTTCTTT